The clone carrying this T cell receptor beta chain came up many times. This sample was taken from a study of molecular identifiers for immune sequencing clone quantification. MiXCR, run by TCRdb on the PCR reads, gives a single entry per CDR3 protein. The sample has over 50,000 distinct CDR3 sequences, about a third seen once. The CDR3 extends over 12 amino acids. Trimming cost V 8 bases and J 7 bases, with 14 bases left between them. Germline-derived CDR1 and CDR2 are MNHEY and SVGEGT. The chain couples TRBV6-2 or TRBV6-3 to TRBJ1-1; no clear D gene. Sequencing input: naive CD8+ T cells from blood, with Jurkat cell RNA spiked in. Subset described: FACS-sorted CD8+CD4-CCR7+CD45RA+ naive T cells. The receptor was isolated from a human donor in good health. Some libraries in this study had Jurkat cell RNA spiked in. CDR3 sequence reads: CASLAGAGEAFF. The CDR3 nucleotides read TGTGCCAGCTTGGCGGGCGCTGGTGAAGCTTTCTTT.